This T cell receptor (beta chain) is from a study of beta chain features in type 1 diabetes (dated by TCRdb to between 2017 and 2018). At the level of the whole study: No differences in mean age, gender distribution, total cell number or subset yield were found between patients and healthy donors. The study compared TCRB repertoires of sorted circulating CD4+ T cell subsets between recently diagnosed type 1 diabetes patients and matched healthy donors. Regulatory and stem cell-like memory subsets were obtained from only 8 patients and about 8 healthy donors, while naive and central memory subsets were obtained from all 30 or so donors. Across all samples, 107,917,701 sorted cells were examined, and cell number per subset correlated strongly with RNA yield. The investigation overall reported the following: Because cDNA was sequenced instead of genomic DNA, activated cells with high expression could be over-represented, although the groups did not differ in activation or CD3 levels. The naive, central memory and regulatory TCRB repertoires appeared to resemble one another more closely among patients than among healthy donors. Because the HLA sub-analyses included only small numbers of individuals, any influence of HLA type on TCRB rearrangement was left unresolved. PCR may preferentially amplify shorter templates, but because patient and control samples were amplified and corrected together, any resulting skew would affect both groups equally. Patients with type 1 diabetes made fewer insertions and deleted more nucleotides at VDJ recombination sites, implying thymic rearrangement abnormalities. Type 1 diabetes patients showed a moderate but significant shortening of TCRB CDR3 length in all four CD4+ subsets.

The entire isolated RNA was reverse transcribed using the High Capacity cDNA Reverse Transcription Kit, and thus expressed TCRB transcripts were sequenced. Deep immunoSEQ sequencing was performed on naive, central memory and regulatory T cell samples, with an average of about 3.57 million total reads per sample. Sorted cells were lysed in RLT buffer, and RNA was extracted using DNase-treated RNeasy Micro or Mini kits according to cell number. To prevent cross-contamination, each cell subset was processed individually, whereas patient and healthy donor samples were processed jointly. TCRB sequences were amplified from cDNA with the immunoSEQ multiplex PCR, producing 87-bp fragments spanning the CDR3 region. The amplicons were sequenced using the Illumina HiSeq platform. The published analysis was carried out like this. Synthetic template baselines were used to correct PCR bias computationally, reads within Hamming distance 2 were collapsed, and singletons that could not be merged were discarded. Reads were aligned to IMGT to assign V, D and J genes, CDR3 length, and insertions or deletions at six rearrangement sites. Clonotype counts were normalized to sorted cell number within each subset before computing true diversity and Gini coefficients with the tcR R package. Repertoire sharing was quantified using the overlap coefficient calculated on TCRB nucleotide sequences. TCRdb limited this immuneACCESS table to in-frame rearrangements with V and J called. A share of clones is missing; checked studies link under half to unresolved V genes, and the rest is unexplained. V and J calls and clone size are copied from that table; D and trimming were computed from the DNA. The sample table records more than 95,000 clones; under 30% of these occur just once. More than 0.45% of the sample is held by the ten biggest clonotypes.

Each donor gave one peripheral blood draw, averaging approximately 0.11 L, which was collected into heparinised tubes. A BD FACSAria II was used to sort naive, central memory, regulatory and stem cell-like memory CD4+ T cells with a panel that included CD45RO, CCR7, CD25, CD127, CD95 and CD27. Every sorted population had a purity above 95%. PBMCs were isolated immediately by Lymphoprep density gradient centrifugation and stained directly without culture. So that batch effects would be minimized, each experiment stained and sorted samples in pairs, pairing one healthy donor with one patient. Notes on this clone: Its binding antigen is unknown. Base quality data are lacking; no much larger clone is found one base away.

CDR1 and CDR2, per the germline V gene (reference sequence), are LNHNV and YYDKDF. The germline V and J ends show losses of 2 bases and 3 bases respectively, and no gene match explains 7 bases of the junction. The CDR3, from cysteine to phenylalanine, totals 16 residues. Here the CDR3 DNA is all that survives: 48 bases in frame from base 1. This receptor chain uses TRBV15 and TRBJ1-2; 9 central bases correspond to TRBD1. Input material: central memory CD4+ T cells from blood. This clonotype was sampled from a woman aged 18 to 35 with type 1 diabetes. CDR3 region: CATSRKGGQGYYGYTF. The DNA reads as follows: TGTGCCACCAGCAGAAAAGGTGGACAGGGGTACTATGGCTACACCTTC.